One sample yielded the 22 T cell receptor beta chains listed below, sequenced in a study of Ad26.COV2.S vaccination and SARS-CoV-2 variants. Treatment: about 20 received Ad26.COV2.S at low or high dose, single or two shots; 5 received placebo; per-sample allocation not given. The investigators took samples on day 63 after the first vaccine or placebo injection. The assay was immunoSEQ multiplex PCR, and TCRdb's table has in-frame clones only and misses some. The sample lists hundreds of thousands of clones; approximately 92% were seen once. The sequencing here drew on peripheral blood, taken in a trial of Ad26.COV2.S vaccine versus placebo. Source of these receptors: a person aged 18-60 years who received the Ad26.COV2.S COVID-19 vaccine or a placebo.

The V call is TRBV11-2, the J call TRBJ1-4; D is possibly TRBD1 (5 bases). Per germline, CDR1 SGHAT and CDR2 FQNNGV. This CDR3 spans 12 amino acids. Deletions cut 4 bases from V and 10 bases from J, with 10 bases between. Written as DNA, the CDR3 is TGTGCCAGCAGCTCCTTGGGGGGAAAACTGTTTTTT. Translating it yields CASSSLGGKLFF.

This chain connects TRBV4-3 to TRBJ2-1; D is perhaps TRBD2 (6 bases). The CDR3 extends over 17 amino acids. The germline V gene has CDR1 LGHNA and CDR2 YSLEER. Trimming removed 0 bases from V and 1 base from J, with 13 bases in between. For the CDR3, the DNA is TGCGCCAGCAGCCAAGAAGAGGGACTTGGGTCCTACAATGAGCAGTTCTTC. As protein: CASSQEEGLGSYNEQFF.

This clone was recorded a few times. The V and J genes are TRBV11-3 and TRBJ2-2; D may be TRBD1 (5 bases). This CDR3 has 15 residues. CDR1 is SGHNT, CDR2 YENEEA, per germline. V dropped 5 bases and J dropped 0 bases, with 10 bases sitting between them. DNA for the CDR3: TGTGCCAGCAGCCAAGGGGCTCCGAACACCGGGGAGCTGTTTTTT. This encodes CASSQGAPNTGELFF.

DNA for the CDR3: TGTGCCAGCAGTTTAAGGATCGGGGGACAGAGAAATCAGCCCCAGCATTTT. As protein: CASSLRIGGQRNQPQHF. The chain links TRBV28 to TRBJ1-5; 7 bases map to TRBD1. Germline loops: CDR1 MDHEN, CDR2 SYDVKM. The V and J ends lost 2 bases and 4 bases, in that order; junction bases with no gene match: 11. This CDR3 is built from 17 residues.

This clone has only one observation. This chain connects TRBV9 to TRBJ2-5, with a weak D call TRBD2 (6 bases). The V end lost 2 bases, the J end lost 4 bases, and 15 bases lay between the germline ends. CDR3 length: 15 residues. Germline CDR1 reads SGDLS; CDR2 reads YYNGEE. CDR3 region: CASSVGDSHPETQYF. CDR3 bases: TGTGCCAGCAGCGTTGGGGACTCTCACCCAGAGACCCAGTACTTC.

This chain joins TRBV5-1 and TRBJ2-1, with a tentative D call TRBD2 (5 bases). Looked up from germline, CDR1 is SGHRS and CDR2 is YFSETQ. Trimming took 0 bases from V and 6 from J, leaving 13 bases between them. The CDR3 consists of 15 residues. The CDR3 spells CASSLEPVRVNEQFF. The DNA for the CDR3 is TGCGCCAGCAGCTTGGAGCCAGTGAGGGTCAATGAGCAGTTCTTC.

V is TRBV18 and J is TRBJ2-2; 10 bases match TRBD1. V lost 2 bases, J lost 5 bases, and 5 bases stayed unmatched. The CDR3 has 16 amino acids. CDR1 is KGHSH, CDR2 LQKENI, per germline. CDR3 DNA sequence: TGTGCCAGCTCACCAATGAGACAGGGGGCAACCGGGGAGCTGTTTTTT. Amino acid sequence: CASSPMRQGATGELFF.

The V and J genes are TRBV27 and TRBJ1-1, with no clear D. The CDR3 runs to 14 residues. Trimming stripped 8 bases from V and 1 base from J, with 14 bases between. CDR1 is MNHEY and CDR2 is SMNVEV in the germline V gene (reference sequence). For the CDR3, the DNA is TGTGCCAGCGGACTCCTCACAAGGAACACTGAAGCTTTCTTT. Protein: CASGLLTRNTEAFF.

The rearrangement joins TRBV6-5 to TRBJ2-5, with D possibly being TRBD2 (6 bases). Trimming cost V 4 bases and J 3 bases, with 12 bases left between them. This CDR3 is 14 amino acids long. Per the germline V gene, CDR1 is MNHEY and CDR2 is SVGAGI. CDR3 sequence reads: CASSSSTRKETQYF. Written as DNA, the CDR3 is TGTGCCAGCAGTTCCTCGACTAGAAAAGAGACCCAGTACTTC.

The V gene is TRBV5-6, the J gene TRBJ1-2; D gene unclear. Trimming removed 0 bases at V and 8 bases at J, with 17 bases between. The germline V gene encodes CDR1 SGHDT and CDR2 YYEEEE. The CDR3 is made up of 15 amino acids. DNA of the CDR3: TGTGCCAGCAGCTTGGGGGGTCGGATGTTAATAGGCTACACCTTC. Its translation: CASSLGGRMLIGYTF. The whole variable domain, filled in from reference TRBV5-6 and TRBJ1-2, reads DAGVTQSPTHLIKTRGQQVTLRCSPKSGHDTVSWYQQALGQGPQFIFQYYEEEERQRGNFPDRFSGHQFPNYSSELNVNALLLGDSALYLCASSLGGRMLIGYTFGSGTRLTVV.

The V call is TRBV3-1 (or the pseudogene TRBV3-2), the J call TRBJ2-3; TRBD2 is a possible D gene (5 bases). Germline CDR1 LGHDT, CDR2 YNNKEL (reference sequence). CDR3 length: 16 amino acids. Trimming took off 1 base at V and 2 bases at J, with 13 bases between the two ends. DNA of the CDR3: TGTGCCAGCAGCCAAGGAGGGTTTCGCCTCACAGATACGCAGTATTTT. Encoded protein: CASSQGGFRLTDTQYF.

The chain links TRBV4-3 to TRBJ2-3, with TRBD1 as a possible D gene (6 bases). V shed 0 bases and J shed 2 bases, with 12 bases lying between them. CDR3 length: 16 amino acids. The germline CDR1 and CDR2 sequences are LGHNA and YSLEER. The CDR3 DNA reads as TGCGCCAGCAGCCAAGAAACCCCAGGGGACACAGATACGCAGTATTTT. Its protein is CASSQETPGDTDTQYF.

The chain is built from TRBV7-2 and TRBJ1-5; 7 bases map to TRBD1. This CDR3 region has 16 residues. Looked up from germline, CDR1 is SGHTA and CDR2 is FQGNSA. Trimming removed 5 bases from V and 3 bases from J; junction bases left unmatched: 10. The CDR3 DNA sequence: TGTGCCAGCAGCCAGTTCCCGGGACAGCCCAATCAGCCCCAGCATTTT. Its translation: CASSQFPGQPNQPQHF.

This rearrangement joins TRBV9 to TRBJ2-1, with 7 bases matching TRBD2. Germline V gene lookup returns CDR1 SGDLS and CDR2 YYNGEE. The CDR3 is 16 amino acids. V was pared by 0 bases and J by 3 bases, with 6 bases of the junction left unmatched. Here the CDR3 DNA reads TGTGCCAGCAGCGTAGTTGCGGGAGTTCACTACAATGAGCAGTTCTTC. This gives the protein CASSVVAGVHYNEQFF.

This clone was observed a single time. The gene calls are TRBV7-8 and TRBJ2-3, with TRBD1 matching 9 bases. This CDR3 contains 16 residues. V lost 0 bases to trimming and J lost 4 bases; unmatched junction nucleotides: 5. Germline assignment: CDR1 SGHVS and CDR2 FQNEAQ. The chain's CDR3 is CASSLAKGQGSDTQYF. For the CDR3, the DNA is TGTGCCAGCAGCTTAGCTAAGGGACAGGGTTCAGATACGCAGTATTTT.

This rearrangement joins TRBV29-1 to TRBJ2-1; a weak D match, TRBD1 (5 bases). Between the trimmed V and J ends, which lost 7 bases and 5 bases, there was a span of 15 bases. Germline V CDR1 and CDR2: SQVTM, ANQGSEA. The CDR3 has 13 residues. The CDR3 protein is CSARQPSDNEQFF. The CDR3 bases are TGCAGCGCGAGACAGCCTTCGGACAATGAGCAGTTCTTC.

The gene calls are TRBV9 and TRBJ2-1, with no clear D. Germline loops: CDR1 SGDLS, CDR2 YYNGEE. The CDR3 sequence is 15 residues long. V was clipped by 4 bases and J by 7 bases, with 18 bases between them. The CDR3 region has the DNA TGTGCCAGCAGCCTCCGGGTGGCGGTCGGGAATGAGCAGTTCTTC. This translates into CASSLRVAVGNEQFF.

This clone was counted a single time. The chain couples TRBV6-5 to TRBJ2-1; D is uncertain. CDR3 length: 15 amino acids. Looked up from germline, CDR1 is MNHEY and CDR2 is SVGAGI. V was pared by 3 bases and J by 5 bases, with 14 bases between. In DNA form, the CDR3 reads TGTGCCAGCAGTTATTGGAATCCTAGGAACAATGAGCAGTTCTTC. Its protein is CASSYWNPRNNEQFF.

The CDR3 protein is CATSRDPGLYNEQFF. CDR3 bases: TGTGCCACCAGCAGAGATCCGGGACTTTACAATGAGCAGTTCTTC. The J gene is TRBJ2-1, the V gene TRBV15; TRBD2 might be the D (6 bases). CDR1 is LNHNV and CDR2 is YYDKDF in the germline V gene (reference sequence). Between the trimmed V and J ends, which lost 0 bases and 4 bases, there was a span of 10 bases. The CDR3 is made up of 15 amino acids.

The V call is TRBV7-2, the J call TRBJ1-2, with 9 nucleotides matching TRBD1. With V trimmed by 4 bases and J by 7 bases, 10 bases remained unmatched. The CDR3 spans 15 residues. CDR1 SGHTA and CDR2 FQGNSA come from the germline V gene. CDR3 sequence (DNA): TGTGCCAGCAGCTCTGGACAGGGGTTGAATCGTGGCTACACCTTC. It is translated as CASSSGQGLNRGYTF.

This chain uses TRBV30 with TRBJ2-6, with no clear D. V was trimmed by 2 bases and J by 0 bases, leaving 8 bases between them. This CDR3 is 15 amino acids long. Germline V gives CDR1 GTSNPN, CDR2 SVGIG (reference sequence). CDR3 sequence: CAWSSSYSGANVLTF. CDR3 coding DNA: TGTGCCTGGAGTAGCAGTTACTCTGGGGCCAACGTCCTGACTTTC.

J is TRBJ1-3 and V is TRBV18; TRBD1 agrees at 8 bases. Germline V gene data show CDR1 as KGHSH and CDR2 as LQKENI. The CDR3 covers 15 residues. V lost 3 bases to trimming and J lost 1 base; unmatched junction nucleotides: 2. CDR3 sequence reads: CASSPTGASGNTIYF. Written as DNA, the CDR3 is TGTGCCAGCTCACCGACAGGGGCTTCTGGAAACACCATATATTTT.